This T cell receptor beta chain was identified during a study of CD8 T cells in ankylosing spondylitis. Overall study results and limits: There was a TCR beta motif, made of several highly homologous variants, that appeared characteristic of ankylosing spondylitis blood. Clones linked with disease were CD8+ and fairly uncommon in the peripheral blood.

As to this clonotype: Its antigen is undetermined.

TCRdb recomputed calls from the 5' RACE reads with MiXCR, one row per CDR3 protein. The data show roughly 180,000 distinct CDR3 sequences, with roughly 13% seen just once and 16% held by the top ten. The CDR3 is 13 amino acids. The germline V gene has CDR1 SGHRS and CDR2 YFSETQ. The trim removed 4 bases at V and 5 bases at J, leaving 3 bases unmatched. The V call is TRBV5-1, the J call TRBJ2-5; 9 bases map to TRBD1. This receptor was obtained from a male donor with ankylosing spondylitis or in good health (not recorded which). The sequencing input was blood, either unsorted or a sorted T cell fraction (not recorded which). The CDR3 nucleotides read TGCGCCAGCAGCATGACAGGGGGGGAGACCCAGTACTTC. This translates into CASSMTGGETQYF.